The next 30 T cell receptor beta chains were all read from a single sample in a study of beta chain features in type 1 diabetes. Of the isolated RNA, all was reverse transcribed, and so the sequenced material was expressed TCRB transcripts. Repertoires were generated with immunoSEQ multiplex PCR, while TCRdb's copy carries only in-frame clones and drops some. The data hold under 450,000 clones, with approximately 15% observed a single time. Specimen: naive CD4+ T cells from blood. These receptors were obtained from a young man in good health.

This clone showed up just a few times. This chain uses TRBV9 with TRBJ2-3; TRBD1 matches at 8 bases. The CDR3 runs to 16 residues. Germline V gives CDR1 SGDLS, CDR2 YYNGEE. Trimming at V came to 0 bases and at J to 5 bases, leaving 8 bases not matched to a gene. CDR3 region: CASSVATTGGGDTQYF. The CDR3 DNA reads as TGTGCCAGCAGCGTAGCTACAACAGGGGGAGGAGATACGCAGTATTTT.

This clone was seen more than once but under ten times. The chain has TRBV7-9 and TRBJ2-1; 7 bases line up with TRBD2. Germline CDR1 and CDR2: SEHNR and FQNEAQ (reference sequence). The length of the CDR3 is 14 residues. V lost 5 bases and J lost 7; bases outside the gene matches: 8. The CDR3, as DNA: TGTGCCAGCAGCGGACGGGAGGATTGGAATGAGCAGTTCTTC. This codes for CASSGREDWNEQFF.

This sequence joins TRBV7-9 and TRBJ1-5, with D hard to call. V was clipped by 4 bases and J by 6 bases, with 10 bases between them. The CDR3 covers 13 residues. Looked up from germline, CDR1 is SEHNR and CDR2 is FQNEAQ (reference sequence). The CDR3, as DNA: TGTGCCAGCAGCTCGGCAGGAAGTCAGCCCCAGCATTTT. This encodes CASSSAGSQPQHF.

The CDR3 protein is CASSFSTGFSYEQYV. The CDR3 coding sequence is TGTGCCAGCAGTTTCTCGACAGGTTTCTCCTACGAGCAGTACGTC. The chain recombines TRBV28 with TRBJ2-7; D perhaps matches TRBD1 (6 bases). The CDR3 is 15 residues long. Germline loops: CDR1 MDHEN, CDR2 SYDVKM. V was trimmed by 3 bases and J by 0 bases, leaving 12 bases between them.

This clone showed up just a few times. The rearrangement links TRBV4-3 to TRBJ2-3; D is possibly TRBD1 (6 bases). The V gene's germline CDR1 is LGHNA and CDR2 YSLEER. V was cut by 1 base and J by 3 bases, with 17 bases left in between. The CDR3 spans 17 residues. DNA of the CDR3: TGCGCCAGCAGCCAAGCCGTGAGGGGGAGCGTGACAGATACGCAGTATTTT. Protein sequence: CASSQAVRGSVTDTQYF.

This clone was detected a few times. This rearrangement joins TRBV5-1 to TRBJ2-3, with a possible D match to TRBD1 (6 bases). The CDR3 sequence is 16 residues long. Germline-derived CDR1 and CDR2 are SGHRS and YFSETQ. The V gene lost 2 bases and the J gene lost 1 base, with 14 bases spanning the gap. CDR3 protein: CASSFRQAGRTDTQYF. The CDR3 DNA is TGCGCCAGCAGCTTTAGACAGGCCGGGCGCACAGATACGCAGTATTTT.

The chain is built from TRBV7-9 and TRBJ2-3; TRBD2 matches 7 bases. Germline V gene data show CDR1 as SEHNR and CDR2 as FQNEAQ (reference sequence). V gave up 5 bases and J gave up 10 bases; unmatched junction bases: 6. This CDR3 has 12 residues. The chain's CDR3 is CASSPAGGAQYF. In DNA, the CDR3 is TGTGCCAGCAGCCCCGCTGGGGGGGCGCAGTATTTT.

CDR3 sequence reads: CAWSGSGSGGELFF. CDR3 bases: TGTGCCTGGAGTGGCAGCGGGAGTGGCGGGGAGCTGTTTTTT. The chain employs TRBV30 and TRBJ2-2; 8 bases map to TRBD2. V trimming: 1 base; J trimming: 7 bases; junction bases outside the gene matches: 5. This CDR3 region has 14 residues. Germline lookup yields CDR1 GTSNPN and CDR2 SVGIG (reference sequence).

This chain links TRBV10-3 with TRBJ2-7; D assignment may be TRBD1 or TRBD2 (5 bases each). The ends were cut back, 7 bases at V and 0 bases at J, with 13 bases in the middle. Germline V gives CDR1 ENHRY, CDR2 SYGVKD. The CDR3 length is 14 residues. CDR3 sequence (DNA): TGTGCCATCAAAGGGACGGAGAGCTCCTACGAGCAGTACTTC. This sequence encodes CAIKGTESSYEQYF.

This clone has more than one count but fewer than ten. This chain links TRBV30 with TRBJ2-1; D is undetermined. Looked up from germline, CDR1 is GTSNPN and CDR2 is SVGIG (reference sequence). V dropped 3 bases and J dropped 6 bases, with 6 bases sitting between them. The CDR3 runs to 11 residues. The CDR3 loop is CAWSALNEQFF. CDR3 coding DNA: TGTGCCTGGAGCGCTCTCAATGAGCAGTTCTTC. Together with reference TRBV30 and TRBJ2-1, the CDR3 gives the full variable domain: SQTIHQWPATLVQPVGSPLSLECTVEGTSNPNLYWYRQAAGRGLQLLFYSVGIGQISSEVPQNLSASRPQDRQFILSSKKLLLSDSGFYLCAWSALNEQFFGPGTRLTVL.

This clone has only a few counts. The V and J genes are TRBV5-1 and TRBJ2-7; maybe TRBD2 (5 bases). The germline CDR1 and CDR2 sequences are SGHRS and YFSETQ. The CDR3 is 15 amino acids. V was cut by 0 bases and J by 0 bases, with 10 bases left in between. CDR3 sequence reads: CASSLEAGNSYEQYF. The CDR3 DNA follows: TGCGCCAGCAGCTTGGAGGCGGGCAACTCCTACGAGCAGTACTTC.

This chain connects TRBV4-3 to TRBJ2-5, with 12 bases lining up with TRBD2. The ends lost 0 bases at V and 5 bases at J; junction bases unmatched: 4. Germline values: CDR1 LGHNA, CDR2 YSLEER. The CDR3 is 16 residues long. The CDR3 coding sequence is TGCGCCAGCAGCCAAGATCGACTAGCGGGAGCCGAGACCCAGTACTTC. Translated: CASSQDRLAGAETQYF.

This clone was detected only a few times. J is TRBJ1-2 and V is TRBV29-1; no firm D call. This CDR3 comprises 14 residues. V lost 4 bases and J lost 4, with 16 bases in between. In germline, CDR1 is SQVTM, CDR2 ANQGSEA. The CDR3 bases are TGCAGCGTTGGACTCCAGGCAGATGGCTATGGCTACACCTTC. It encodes CSVGLQADGYGYTF. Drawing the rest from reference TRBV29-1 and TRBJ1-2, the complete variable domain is SAVISQKPSRDICQRGTSLTIQCQVDSQVTMMFWYRQQPGQSLTLIATANQGSEATYESGFVIDKFPISRPNLTFSTLTVSNMSPEDSSIYLCSVGLQADGYGYTFGSGTRLTVV.

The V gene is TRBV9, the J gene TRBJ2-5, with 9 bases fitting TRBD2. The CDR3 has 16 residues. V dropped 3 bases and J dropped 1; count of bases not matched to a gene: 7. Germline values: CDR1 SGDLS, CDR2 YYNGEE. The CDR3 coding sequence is TGTGCCAGCAGCGCCGCTGGAGCGGGGGGCCAAGAGACCCAGTACTTC. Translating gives CASSAAGAGGQETQYF.

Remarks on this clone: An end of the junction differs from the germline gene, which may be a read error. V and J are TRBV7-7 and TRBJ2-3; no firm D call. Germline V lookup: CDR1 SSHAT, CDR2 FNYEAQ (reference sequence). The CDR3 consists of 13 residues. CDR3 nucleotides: TGTGCTAGCAGCTTGGGCGGCACAGATACGCAGTATTTT. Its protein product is CASSLGGTDTQYF. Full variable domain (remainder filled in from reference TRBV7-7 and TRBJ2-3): GAGVSQSPRYKVTKRGQDVTLRCDPISSHATLYWYQQALGQGPEFLTYFNYEAQPDKSGLPSDRFSAERPEGSISTLTIQRTEQRDSAMYRCASSLGGTDTQYFGPGTRLTVL.

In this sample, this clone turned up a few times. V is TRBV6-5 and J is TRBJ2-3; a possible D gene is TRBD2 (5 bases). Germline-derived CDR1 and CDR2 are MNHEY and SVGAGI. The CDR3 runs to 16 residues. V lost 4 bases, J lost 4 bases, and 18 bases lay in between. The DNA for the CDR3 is TGTGCCAGCAGTTTCTACGGGATTTCCTTCCCAGATACGCAGTATTTT. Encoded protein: CASSFYGISFPDTQYF.

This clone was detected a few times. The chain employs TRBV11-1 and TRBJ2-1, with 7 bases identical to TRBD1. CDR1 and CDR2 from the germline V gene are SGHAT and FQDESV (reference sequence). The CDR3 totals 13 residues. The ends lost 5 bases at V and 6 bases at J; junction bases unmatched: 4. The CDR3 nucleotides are TGTGCCAGCAGCCTCGGACAGGTCAATGAGCAGTTCTTC. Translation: CASSLGQVNEQFF.

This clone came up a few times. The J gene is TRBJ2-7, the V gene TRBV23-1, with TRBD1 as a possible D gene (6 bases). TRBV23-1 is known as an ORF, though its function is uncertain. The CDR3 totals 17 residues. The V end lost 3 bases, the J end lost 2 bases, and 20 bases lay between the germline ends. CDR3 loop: CASSHRGPGQDAYEQYF. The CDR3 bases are TGCGCCAGCAGTCACCGGGGACCGGGACAAGATGCCTACGAGCAGTACTTC.

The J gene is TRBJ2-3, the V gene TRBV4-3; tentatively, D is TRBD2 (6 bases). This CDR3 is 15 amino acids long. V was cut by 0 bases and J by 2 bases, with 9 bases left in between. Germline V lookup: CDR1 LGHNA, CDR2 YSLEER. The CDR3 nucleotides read TGCGCCAGCAGCCAAGATACGGGAGCCACAGATACGCAGTATTTT. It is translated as CASSQDTGATDTQYF.

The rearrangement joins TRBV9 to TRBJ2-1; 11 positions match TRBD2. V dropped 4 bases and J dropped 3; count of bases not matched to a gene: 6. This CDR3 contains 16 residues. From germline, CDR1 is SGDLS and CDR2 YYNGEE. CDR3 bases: TGTGCCAGCAGCCCCCCGGGACTAGCGGACTACAATGAGCAGTTCTTC. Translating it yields CASSPPGLADYNEQFF.

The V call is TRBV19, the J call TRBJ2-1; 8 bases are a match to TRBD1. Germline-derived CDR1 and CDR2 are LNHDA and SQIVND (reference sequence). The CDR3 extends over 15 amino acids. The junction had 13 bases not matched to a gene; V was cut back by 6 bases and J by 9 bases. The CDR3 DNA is TGTGCCAGTAGGCCGCCGGGGACAGGAGATGGTGAGCAGTTCTTC. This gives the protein CASRPPGTGDGEQFF.

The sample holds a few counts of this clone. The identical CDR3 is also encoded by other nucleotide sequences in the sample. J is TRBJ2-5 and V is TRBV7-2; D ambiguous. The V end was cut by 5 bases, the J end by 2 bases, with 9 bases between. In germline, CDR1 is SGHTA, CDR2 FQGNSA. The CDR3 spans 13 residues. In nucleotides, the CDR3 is TGTGCCAGCAGCCTAGTGAGGCAAGAGACCCAGTACTTC. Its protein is CASSLVRQETQYF. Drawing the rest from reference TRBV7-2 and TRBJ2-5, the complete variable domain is GAGVSQSPSNKVTEKGKDVELRCDPISGHTALYWYRQSLGQGLEFLIYFQGNSAPDKSGLPSDRFSAERTGGSVSTLTIQRTQQEDSAVYLCASSLVRQETQYFGPGTRLLVL.

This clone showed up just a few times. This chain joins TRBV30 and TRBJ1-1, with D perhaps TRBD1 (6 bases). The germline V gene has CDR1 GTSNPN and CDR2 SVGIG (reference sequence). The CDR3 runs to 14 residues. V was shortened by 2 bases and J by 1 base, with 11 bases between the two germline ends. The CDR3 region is CAWSSYRENTEAFF. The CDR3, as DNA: TGTGCCTGGAGTTCTTACAGGGAGAACACTGAAGCTTTCTTT.

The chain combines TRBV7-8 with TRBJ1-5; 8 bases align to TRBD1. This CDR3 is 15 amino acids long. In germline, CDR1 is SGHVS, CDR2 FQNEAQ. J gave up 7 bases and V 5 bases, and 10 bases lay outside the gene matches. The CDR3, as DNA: TGTGCCAGCAGCCGAGGGTCGGCAGGGGGCCAGCCCCAGCATTTT. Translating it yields CASSRGSAGGQPQHF.

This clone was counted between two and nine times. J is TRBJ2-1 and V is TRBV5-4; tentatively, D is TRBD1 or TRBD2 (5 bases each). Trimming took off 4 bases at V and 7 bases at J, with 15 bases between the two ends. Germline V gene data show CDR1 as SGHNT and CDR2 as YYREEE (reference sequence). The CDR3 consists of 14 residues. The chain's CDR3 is CASSRDLIGNEQFF. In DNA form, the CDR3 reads TGTGCCAGCAGCCGGGACCTTATAGGAAATGAGCAGTTCTTC.

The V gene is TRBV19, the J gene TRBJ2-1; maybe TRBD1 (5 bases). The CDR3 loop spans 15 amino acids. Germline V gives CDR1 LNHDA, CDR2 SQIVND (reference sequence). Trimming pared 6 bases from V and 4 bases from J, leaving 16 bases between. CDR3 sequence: CASSSEQGTYNEQFF. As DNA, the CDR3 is TGTGCCAGTAGCTCGGAGCAGGGAACTTACAATGAGCAGTTCTTC.

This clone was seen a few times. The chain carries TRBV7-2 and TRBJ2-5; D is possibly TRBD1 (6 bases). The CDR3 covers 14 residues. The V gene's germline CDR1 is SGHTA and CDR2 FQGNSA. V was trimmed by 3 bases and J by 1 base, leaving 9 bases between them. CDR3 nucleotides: TGTGCCAGCAGCTTTAGGGGGACCCAAGAGACCCAGTACTTC. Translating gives CASSFRGTQETQYF.

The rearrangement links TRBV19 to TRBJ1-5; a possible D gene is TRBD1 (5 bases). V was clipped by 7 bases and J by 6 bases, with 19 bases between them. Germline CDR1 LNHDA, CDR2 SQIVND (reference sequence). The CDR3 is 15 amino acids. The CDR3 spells CASTRLGEGLQPQHF. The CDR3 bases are TGTGCCAGTACCCGGCTGGGGGAGGGACTTCAGCCCCAGCATTTT.

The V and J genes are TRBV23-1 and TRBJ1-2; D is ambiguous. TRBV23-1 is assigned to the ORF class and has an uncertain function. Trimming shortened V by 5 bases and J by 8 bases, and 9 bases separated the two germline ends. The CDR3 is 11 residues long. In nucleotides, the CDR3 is TGCGCCAGCAGTTGCTCGGAAGGCTACACCTTC. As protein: CASSCSEGYTF.

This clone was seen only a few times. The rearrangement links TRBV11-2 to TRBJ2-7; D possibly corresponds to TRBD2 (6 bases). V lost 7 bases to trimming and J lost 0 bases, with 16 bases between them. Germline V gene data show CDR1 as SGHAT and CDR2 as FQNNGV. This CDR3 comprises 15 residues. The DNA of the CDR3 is TGTGCCAGCACAATCGACGGGGGACCCTCCTACGAGCAGTACTTC. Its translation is CASTIDGGPSYEQYF.